This TCR beta chain was captured in a study of CDR3 diversity in severe acne. Germline V gives CDR1 SQVTM, CDR2 ANQGSEA. The V and J ends lost 2 bases and 4 bases respectively, with 10 bases between them. The CDR3 runs to 13 residues. Each CDR3 protein is one row after TCRdb ran MiXCR on the PCR reads. The sample includes over 100,000 distinct CDR3 sequences, 51% of them seen just once. The chain uses TRBV29-1 and TRBJ2-3; the D is unclear. This receptor was identified in a male donor with acne. The sequenced sample consisted of blood. CDR3 bases: TGCAGCGTTGAACAGGTAGAAGCAGATACGCAGTATTTT. Translating gives CSVEQVEADTQYF.